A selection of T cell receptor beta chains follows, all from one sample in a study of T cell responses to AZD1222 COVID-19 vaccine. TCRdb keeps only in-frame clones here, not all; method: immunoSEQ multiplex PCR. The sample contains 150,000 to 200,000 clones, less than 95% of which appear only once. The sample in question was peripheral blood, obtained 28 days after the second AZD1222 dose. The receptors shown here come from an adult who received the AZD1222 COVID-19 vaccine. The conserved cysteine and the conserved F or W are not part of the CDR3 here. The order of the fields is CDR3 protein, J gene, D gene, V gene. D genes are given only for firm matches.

ASSETPPAGANVLT	TRBJ2-6	NA	TRBV2
ASSGGNTGELF	TRBJ2-2	NA	TRBV19
AWSVGALYQPQH	TRBJ1-5	NA	TRBV30
ASSTGGYGYT	TRBJ1-2	NA	TRBV28
AISEPGQGSYGYT	TRBJ1-2	TRBD1	TRBV10-3
ASSSFERGSYEQY	TRBJ2-7	TRBD2	TRBV7-9
ASSPGQDYGYT	TRBJ1-2	TRBD1	TRBV11-2
ASSYSGGTRDSRSYNEQF	TRBJ2-1	NA	TRBV6-2/TRBV6-3
ASSSGQAGGGNSPLH	TRBJ1-6	TRBD1	TRBV11-2
ASSRRGQGWDNEQF	TRBJ2-1	TRBD1	TRBV9
ASSVSWTNTGELF	TRBJ2-2	NA	TRBV9
ASSIPQLAGTYNEQF	TRBJ2-1	TRBD2	TRBV19
ASRGGDEQY	TRBJ2-7	NA	TRBV11-2
ASSPRGGATGNTIY	TRBJ1-3	NA	TRBV11-2
ASSRRGEQY	TRBJ2-7	NA	TRBV14
ATSDNRGGRSNQPQH	TRBJ1-5	TRBD1	TRBV24-1
ASSLEKGPQYEQY	TRBJ2-7	NA	TRBV7-2
ASSYQLNEQF	TRBJ2-1	NA	TRBV2
ASVTSGTPAGNTIY	TRBJ1-3	NA	TRBV28
ASSPLGQGYEQY	TRBJ2-7	TRBD1	TRBV7-2
AGRRDQETQY	TRBJ2-5	NA	TRBV5-4
AISDGSIEAF	TRBJ1-1	NA	TRBV10-3
ASSLALSRRLS	TRBJ2-7	NA	TRBV7-2
ASRLYYNSPLH	TRBJ1-6	NA	TRBV28
ASSLLAPANTGELF	TRBJ2-2	TRBD2	TRBV18
ASSITGGFFEQY	TRBJ2-7	TRBD1	TRBV11-2
ASSELNVYGYT	TRBJ1-2	NA	TRBV19
ASSQDGTSGIYEQY	TRBJ2-7	TRBD2	TRBV4-2
ASSSPGDSNQPQH	TRBJ1-5	NA	TRBV28
ASSEDRRNTEAF	TRBJ1-1	TRBD1	TRBV3-1/TRBV3-2
ASNPGRPDTEAF	TRBJ1-1	NA	TRBV6-2/TRBV6-3
ASSPTGVQPQH	TRBJ1-5	TRBD1	TRBV6-5
ASQGGVTEAF	TRBJ1-1	NA	TRBV19
ASSLDRKYNEQF	TRBJ2-1	NA	TRBV11-2
ASSLEGYRDEQF	TRBJ2-1	NA	TRBV5-1
ASSLRSPNEQF	TRBJ2-1	NA	TRBV14
ASSGSSGQGGTIY	TRBJ1-3	TRBD1	TRBV2
ASSSPLAEPTDTQY	TRBJ2-3	TRBD2	TRBV28
ASSLEGNRGYT	TRBJ1-2	NA	TRBV5-1
ASSPTLGPSGELF	TRBJ2-2	NA	TRBV9